This T cell receptor beta chain was observed in a study of TIL therapy for anti-PD-1-resistant metastatic lung cancer. Whole-study context: Tumors carried a median about 1.4 non-synonymous mutations per megabase. Study outcomes and limitations: Many TIL product clones were absent from baseline tumor, suggesting clonal contraction.

The time point was: pre-treatment sample, taken before nivolumab and TIL therapy. Tumor tissue came from excised metastases, mostly pleural nodules or supraclavicular lymph nodes. Progressing patients received lymphodepletion, expanded TIL infusion and IL-2. The immunoSEQ assay was v3. Sequencing depth was around 1.9 million read pairs for survey level, roughly 4.5-6.5 million for deep. The method was immunoSEQ multiplex PCR; TCRdb's version includes in-frame clones alone and lacks a portion of them. The sample lists 12,000 or so clones; 50% to 75% were seen once. A word on this clone: What it binds is not known.

The CDR3 runs to 13 residues. Between the trimmed V and J ends, which lost 2 bases and 5 bases, there was a span of 10 bases. Germline CDR1 and CDR2: GTSNPN and SVGIG (reference sequence). The receptor was isolated from a person between 25 and 79 years old with non-small cell lung cancer. Material: tumor tissue, obtained at baseline. This sequence joins TRBV30 and TRBJ1-5; no clear D. CDR3 region: CAWSSVDDQPQHF. CDR3 coding DNA: TGTGCCTGGAGTTCGGTAGACGATCAGCCCCAGCATTTT.